The source of this T cell receptor beta chain is a study of memory CD4+ T cells and cytomegalovirus serostatus. Study-wide results and limits: CMV serostatus prediction reached median AUC roughly 0.95, or 0.91 with US-trained model.

Single viable CD3+CD4+CD8-CD45RO+ cells were sorted as the memory CD4+ T cells. The germline V gene encodes CDR1 MNHEY and CDR2 SMNVEV (reference sequence). CDR3 size: 13 residues. The V end was cut by 5 bases, the J end by 2 bases, with 9 bases between. Regarding this clone: What it binds is not known.

Data came from immunoSEQ multiplex PCR; TCRdb stores just in-frame clones and leaves some out. The sample has under 50,000 clones; about 73% are singletons. V gene TRBV27 combines with J gene TRBJ1-2; a weak D match, TRBD1 (5 bases). Material for sequencing was memory CD4+ T cells from blood. The receptor's source is an adult in good health and CMV-seronegative. CDR3 nucleotide sequence: TGTGCCAGCAGTGGGGGTTGGAACTATGGCTACACCTTC. It yields the protein CASSGGWNYGYTF.